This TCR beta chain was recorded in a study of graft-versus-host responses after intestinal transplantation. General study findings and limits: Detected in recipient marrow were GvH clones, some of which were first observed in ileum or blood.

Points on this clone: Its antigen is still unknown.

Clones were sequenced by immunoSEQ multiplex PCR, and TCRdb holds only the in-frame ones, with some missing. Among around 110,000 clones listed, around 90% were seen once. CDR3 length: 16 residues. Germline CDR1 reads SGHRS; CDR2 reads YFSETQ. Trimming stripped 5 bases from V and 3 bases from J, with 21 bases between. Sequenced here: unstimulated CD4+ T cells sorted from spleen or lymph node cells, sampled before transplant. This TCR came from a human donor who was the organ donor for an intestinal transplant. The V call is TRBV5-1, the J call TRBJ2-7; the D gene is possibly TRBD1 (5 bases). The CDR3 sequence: CASSRSSGAQGYEQYF. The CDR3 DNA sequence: TGCGCCAGCAGTCGATCATCAGGCGCCCAGGGCTACGAGCAGTACTTC.